This TCR beta chain was found in a study of CD8+CD57+ T cells in acquired aplastic anemia. Study outcomes and limitations: Common to patients and controls were roughly 30 CD8+ CDR3 sequences.

Genomic DNA served as template for TCR beta VDJ and CDR3 profiling. TCRdb passed the reads through MiXCR, listing each CDR3 protein once. Among about 58,000 distinct CDR3 sequences, around 50% were seen once, and the ten largest hold roughly 15%. In regard to this clonotype: Its matching antigen is unknown.

An expansion of CD8+CD57+ cells by flow cytometry had been shown in patients chosen for sequencing. Every one of the patients had aplastic anemia (severe, acquired). Germline-derived CDR1 and CDR2 are SNHLY and FYNNEI. The germline V and J ends were trimmed by 1 base and 3 bases, with 13 bases remaining between them. The CDR3 totals 15 residues. V and J are TRBV2 and TRBJ2-7; no firm D call. This clonotype originated in a human donor with aplastic anemia. Sequencing was carried out using sorted CD4+, CD8+, or CD8+CD57+ T cells (not recorded which) from PBMCs. CDR3: CASSEDPLPSYEQYF. The CDR3 DNA reads TGTGCCAGCAGTGAAGATCCGCTACCGAGCTACGAGCAGTACTTC.